This TCR beta chain was obtained from a study of T-cell reconstitution after alpha-beta-depleted transplantation in children. Germline values: CDR1 MDHEN, CDR2 SYDVKM. V lost 2 bases and J lost 7; bases outside the gene matches: 11. The CDR3 runs 17 residues. During its preparation, the TCRbeta library received unique molecular identifiers. TCRdb independently ran MiXCR on the PCR reads; one entry per CDR3 protein. The sample yields under 850,000 distinct CDR3 sequences, approximately 14% seen once. General study findings and limits: At one year after transplant, newly produced T cells mostly accounted for T-cell counts and diversity. Some patients' high day-60 TCRbeta diversity was attributed to recipient cells surviving conditioning. Alpha-beta T cells about two months after transplant reportedly derived from several hundred expanded graft clones.

This clonotype has at least ten counts. Its antigen is still unknown. The rearrangement links TRBV28 to TRBJ2-3; TRBD2 aligns across 11 bases. The receptor was derived from a girl aged 2 to 10 with congenital amegakaryocytic thrombocytopenia, due to receive a stem cell transplant. The starting material was PBMCs, obtained before TCRalphabeta/CD19-depleted stem cell transplant. CDR3 protein: CASSLMLAGGHLNTQYF. The CDR3 DNA reads TGTGCCAGCAGTTTAATGTTAGCGGGAGGGCATTTAAATACGCAGTATTTT.